This T cell receptor beta chain was sequenced in a study of identical twins (dated by TCRdb to the mid-2010s). About the investigation overall: The study deep-sequenced TCR alpha and beta repertoires from monozygotic twins, unrelated adults of various ages and cord blood to test whether fetal clonotypes persist. To rule out contamination, the twin experiments were replicated at different times with different library preparation protocols.

Including cysteine and phenylalanine, the CDR3 has 13 amino acids. Only CDR3 DNA remains: 39 bases, in frame from the first base. Reading the germline V gene (reference sequence) gives CDR1 MNHEY and CDR2 SMNVEV. The germline ends are 10 bases apart after V is trimmed by 5 bases and J by 3 bases. As to this clonotype: What antigen it recognizes has not been identified. No much larger clone exists at a distance of one base, and base qualities are not known.

Library creation used 5' RACE. TCRdb records Illumina HiSeq 2000 as the sequencer. Template switching introduced a universal primer binding site; the final cDNA contained a unique molecular identifier, enabling accurate counting of TCR cDNA molecules. First-strand cDNA for TCR alpha and beta chains was synthesized from specific primers in the conserved constant-segment region. To control for contamination, every cDNA library carried two barcodes: a SMART-Mk sample barcode plus Illumina barcodes. TruSeq adapter sequences, together with Illumina sample barcodes, were added in two successive PCR steps. TCR alpha and beta cDNA libraries were sequenced on the Illumina HiSeq platform with custom primers. As for how the authors treated the data: Raw reads were processed with MiGEC to extract unique molecular identifiers, and MiXCR was used to determine CDR3 positions. Recombination models were inferred per individual with the repgenHMM and IGoR tools using an EM algorithm. Shared clonotype analysis was performed with the tcR package in R, normalizing sharing by the product of cloneset sizes. To study raw recombination without the effects of thymic and clonal selection, out-of-frame nonproductive sequences were analyzed. TCRdb applied fastp at Q25 and MiXCR to the public reads, then kept only in-frame beta chains. Identical CDR3 protein sequences are pooled into one entry, listed with their most common genes and DNA. TCRdb, rather than the study authors, made the V and J calls. The sample contains 270,000 or so distinct CDR3 sequences, around 8.3% of them found a single time. 3% of the sample comes from the top ten.

Every donor in the study was a healthy Caucasian. The twin cohort comprised three pairs of female monozygotic twins, all aged about 18 to 30 years. Positive isolation kits from Invitrogen were used to isolate the CD4+ and CD8+ T cell populations. What the work shows at the level of the full study, not this receptor alone: Fewer insertions were carried by abundant cord blood beta clonotypes; a weaker similar trend was observed in young adult naive repertoires, while no such trend was observed in memory repertoires. The excess sharing between twins in beta out-of-frame sequences was weaker because fewer shared sequences reduced the signal-to-noise ratio. Invariant T cells such as MAIT and iNKT could partly confound zero-insertion analyses, although diverse VJ usage argued against such confounding for most clonotypes. Conclusions relied on cross-sectional statistical analysis, since the same donors could not be followed over many years. In monozygotic twins, out-of-frame TCR alpha sharing was systematically underestimated by recombination models, although the models agreed with sharing between unrelated individuals. Compared with coincidental sharing between unrelated individuals, out-of-frame TCR alpha sequences shared between twins showed an excess of sequences with low generation probability.

The sample was also linked to a second study, of yellow fever vaccine responses in identical twins. As the second publication notes: The T cell response to vaccination in identical twins was reported by the authors to appear partly convergent and partly personalized. Focusing on identical twins, the study followed the T cell clones that responded to the vaccine, and did so with precision.

This clonotype originated in a young woman in good health. Material: CD8+ T cells sorted from blood. This sequence uses TRBV27 and TRBJ1-1; the D segment could be TRBD1, given 5 matching bases. For the CDR3, the sequence is CASSITGYTEAFF. The DNA sequence is given as TGTGCCAGCAGTATAACAGGTTACACTGAAGCTTTCTTT.